The 8 T cell receptor beta chains reported below all come from one sample, sequenced in a study of CD8+CD57+ T cells in acquired aplastic anemia. Genomic DNA was employed as the template in profiling TCR beta VDJ and CDR3. TCRdb ran MiXCR on the reads and lists one entry per CDR3 protein. This table has roughly 250,000 distinct CDR3 sequences, roughly 82% appearing once. Patients sequenced had flow cytometry evidence of CD8+CD57+ cell expansion. The sample comprised sorted CD4+, CD8+, or CD8+CD57+ T cells (not recorded which) from PBMCs. The origin of the receptors is a human donor with aplastic anemia.

This clonotype showed up just a few times. The J gene is TRBJ2-1, the V gene TRBV7-8; weak D call: TRBD2 (6 bases). CDR3 length: 13 residues. Trimming pared 3 bases from V and 8 bases from J, leaving 11 bases between. CDR1 is SGHVS, CDR2 FQNEAQ, per germline. The CDR3 region has the DNA TGTGCCAGCAGCTTTGCGGGGATCCATGAGCAGTTCTTC. Protein: CASSFAGIHEQFF.

This clonotype was observed at least ten times. This chain connects TRBV11-3 to TRBJ1-2, with TRBD1 matching 7 bases. The CDR3 extends over 16 amino acids. CDR1 and CDR2 from the germline V gene are SGHNT and YENEEA. V trimming: 0 bases; J trimming: 5 bases; junction bases outside the gene matches: 9. The CDR3 bases are TGTGCCAGCAGCTTAGAGCTGACAGGGCTCGTATATGGCTACACCTTC. The encoded protein is CASSLELTGLVYGYTF.

This chain uses TRBV11-2 with TRBJ2-7; TRBD1 might be the D (6 bases). Between the trimmed V and J ends, which lost 4 bases and 1 base, there was a span of 23 bases. The CDR3 loop spans 18 amino acids. CDR1 is SGHAT, CDR2 FQNNGV, per germline. Written as DNA, the CDR3 is TGTGCCAGCAGCTGGCGTGGAGGCTGGACAGCCCTTTCCTACGAGCAGTACGTC. Protein sequence: CASSWRGGWTALSYEQYV.

For this clonotype: A read error may account for a junction end that differs from germline. The CDR3 sequence is CASSSTTEREAFFF. CDR3 in DNA: TGTGCCAGCAGCTCCACTACAGAGCGAGAAGCTTTCTTTTTC. The V gene is TRBV7-6, the J gene TRBJ2-5; D is undetermined. The CDR3 consists of 14 residues. The germline V gene encodes CDR1 SGHVS and CDR2 FNYEAQ.

The chain recombines TRBV7-9 with TRBJ2-7; 8 bases are a match to TRBD2. This CDR3 spans 15 amino acids. Germline-derived CDR1 and CDR2 are SEHNR and FQNEAQ (reference sequence). Trimming at V came to 4 bases and at J to 4 bases, leaving 9 bases not matched to a gene. DNA for the CDR3: TGTGCCAGCAGCTCCGGACTAGCAGGAACATACGAGCAGTACTTC. It codes for CASSSGLAGTYEQYF.

V is TRBV25-1 and J is TRBJ1-5; D not certain. Germline V lookup: CDR1 MGHDK, CDR2 SYGVNS. V was trimmed by 2 bases and J by 5 bases, leaving 13 bases between them. This CDR3 has 15 amino acids. CDR3 amino acids: CASSEKRKYDQPQHF. The CDR3, as DNA: TGTGCCAGCAGTGAAAAGAGGAAATACGATCAGCCCCAGCATTTT.

This clonotype was detected a few times. V usage is TRBV24-1 and J usage is TRBJ2-3, with 8 bases that match TRBD1. The J call is uncertain, as TRBJ2-7 better fits the DNA end. This CDR3 spans 14 amino acids. Germline V gene lookup returns CDR1 KGHDR and CDR2 SFDVKD. CDR3 bases: TGTGCCACCGGCACAGGGGGGAGTCCGGATGAGCAGTACTTC. It encodes CATGTGGSPDEQYF.

The chain joins TRBV10-3 to TRBJ1-6, with 7 bases identical to TRBD1. The CDR3 consists of 15 residues. The V segment lost 0 bases and the J segment 10 bases; nucleotides outside the gene matches: 6. Germline V lookup: CDR1 ENHRY, CDR2 SYGVKD. The CDR3: CAISESKQGYSPLHF. The CDR3 DNA sequence: TGTGCCATCAGTGAGTCGAAACAGGGGTACTCACCCCTCCACTTT.